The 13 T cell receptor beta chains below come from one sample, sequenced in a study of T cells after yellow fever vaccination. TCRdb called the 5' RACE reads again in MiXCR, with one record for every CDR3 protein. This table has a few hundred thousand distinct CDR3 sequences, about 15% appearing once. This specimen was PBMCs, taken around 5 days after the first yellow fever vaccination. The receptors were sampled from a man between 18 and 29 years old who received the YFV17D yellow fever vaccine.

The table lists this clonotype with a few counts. The CDR3 protein is CASSRDRTSGEQYF. The CDR3 region has the DNA TGTGCCAGCAGCAGGGACAGAACCTCGGGCGAGCAGTACTTC. This chain connects TRBV7-9 to TRBJ2-7; 7 bases fit TRBD1. The trim removed 5 bases at V and 6 bases at J, leaving 10 bases unmatched. Germline values: CDR1 SEHNR, CDR2 FQNEAQ (reference sequence). This CDR3 has 14 amino acids.

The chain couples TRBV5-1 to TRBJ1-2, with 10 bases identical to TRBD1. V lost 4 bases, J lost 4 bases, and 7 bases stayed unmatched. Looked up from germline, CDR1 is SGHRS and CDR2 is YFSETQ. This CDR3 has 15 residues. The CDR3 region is CASSHGQGDGYGYTF. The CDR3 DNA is TGCGCCAGCAGCCATGGACAGGGGGACGGCTATGGCTACACCTTC.

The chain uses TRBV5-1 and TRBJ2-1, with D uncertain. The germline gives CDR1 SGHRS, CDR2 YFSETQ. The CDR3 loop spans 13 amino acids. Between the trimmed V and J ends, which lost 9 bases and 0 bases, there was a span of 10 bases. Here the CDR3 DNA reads TGCGCCACCTCTGAGAACTCCTACAATGAGCAGTTCTTC. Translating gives CATSENSYNEQFF.

CDR3 protein: CSARGSRDEQFF. The DNA of the CDR3 is TGCAGTGCTAGAGGTTCCCGCGATGAGCAGTTCTTC. The chain is built from TRBV20-1 and TRBJ2-1, with unresolved D. Germline values: CDR1 DFQATT, CDR2 SNEGSKA (reference sequence). There are 12 residues in the CDR3. Trimming shortened V by 1 base and J by 8 bases, and 9 bases separated the two germline ends.

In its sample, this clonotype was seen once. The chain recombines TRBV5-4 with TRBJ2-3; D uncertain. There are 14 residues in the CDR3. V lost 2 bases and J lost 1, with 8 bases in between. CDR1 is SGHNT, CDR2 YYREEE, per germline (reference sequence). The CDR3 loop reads CASSFSDGTDTQYF. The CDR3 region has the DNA TGTGCCAGCAGCTTTTCCGACGGCACAGATACGCAGTATTTT.

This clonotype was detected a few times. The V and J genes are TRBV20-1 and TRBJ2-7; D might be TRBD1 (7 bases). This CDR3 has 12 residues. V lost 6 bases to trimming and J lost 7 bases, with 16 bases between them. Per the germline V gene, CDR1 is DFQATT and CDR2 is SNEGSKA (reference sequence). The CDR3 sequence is CSAAGGPGEQYF. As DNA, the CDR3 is TGCAGTGCGGCAGGGGGGCCAGGGGAGCAGTACTTC.

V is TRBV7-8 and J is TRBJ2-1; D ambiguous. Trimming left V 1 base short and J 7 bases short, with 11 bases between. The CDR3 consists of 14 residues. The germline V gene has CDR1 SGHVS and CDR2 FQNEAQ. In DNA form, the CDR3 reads TGTGCCAGCAGCTTAGACGGTCTAGGAAATGAGCAGTTCTTC. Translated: CASSLDGLGNEQFF.

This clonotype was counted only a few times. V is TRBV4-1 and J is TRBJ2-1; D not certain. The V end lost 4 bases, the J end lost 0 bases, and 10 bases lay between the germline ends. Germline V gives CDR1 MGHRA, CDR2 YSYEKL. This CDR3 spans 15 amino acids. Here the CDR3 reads CASSPVPSSYNEQFF. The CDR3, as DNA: TGCGCCAGCAGCCCGGTACCGAGCTCCTACAATGAGCAGTTCTTC.

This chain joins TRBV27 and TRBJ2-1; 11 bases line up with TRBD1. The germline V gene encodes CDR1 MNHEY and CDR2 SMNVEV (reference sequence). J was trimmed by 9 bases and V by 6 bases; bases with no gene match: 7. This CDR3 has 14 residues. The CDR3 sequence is CASSQGTGGAEQFF. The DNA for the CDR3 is TGTGCCAGCAGCCAAGGGACAGGGGGAGCTGAGCAGTTCTTC.

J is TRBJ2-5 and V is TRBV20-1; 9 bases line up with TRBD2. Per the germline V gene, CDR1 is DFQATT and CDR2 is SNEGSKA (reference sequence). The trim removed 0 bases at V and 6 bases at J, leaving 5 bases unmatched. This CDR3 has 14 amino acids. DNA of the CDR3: TGCAGTGCTAGAGATCAAGCGGGGGGAAAGACCCAGTACTTC. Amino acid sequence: CSARDQAGGKTQYF.

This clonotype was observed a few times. The CDR3 region has the DNA TGTGCCAGCTCACTACCGGGCCCGGACTCCGCTAACTATGGCTACACCTTC. Its protein product is CASSLPGPDSANYGYTF. The chain recombines TRBV18 with TRBJ1-2; D is unclear. V was pared by 4 bases and J by 0 bases, with 18 bases between. This CDR3 has 17 residues. The germline gives CDR1 KGHSH, CDR2 LQKENI.

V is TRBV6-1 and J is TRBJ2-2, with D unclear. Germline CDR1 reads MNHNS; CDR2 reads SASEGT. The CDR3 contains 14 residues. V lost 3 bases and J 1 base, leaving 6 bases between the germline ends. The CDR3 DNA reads TGTGCCAGCAGTGAGAACCGGAACACCGGGGAGCTGTTTTTT. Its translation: CASSENRNTGELFF.

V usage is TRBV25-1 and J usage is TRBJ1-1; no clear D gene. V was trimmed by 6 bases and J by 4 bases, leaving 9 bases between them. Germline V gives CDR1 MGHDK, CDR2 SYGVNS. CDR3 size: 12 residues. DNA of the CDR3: TGTGCCAGCAGCTGGGGTTTCACTGAAGCTTTCTTT. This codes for CASSWGFTEAFF.